The T cell receptor beta chain under discussion was sequenced for a study of siplizumab effects on memory and regulatory T cells. Whole-study findings and limits: No assignable naive or memory phenotype existed for roughly 80-96% of proliferating CD4+ or CD8+ clones.

Regarding this clone: Its antigen is not known.

The CDR3 runs 15 residues. After removal of 4 bases from V and 4 bases from J, the junction contained 2 bases not matched to a gene. Germline-derived CDR1 and CDR2 are MNHEY and SMNVEV (reference sequence). Here immunoSEQ multiplex PCR was the method, and the copy in TCRdb shows in-frame clones only, minus some. Among fewer than 120,000 clones listed, roughly 92% were seen once. J is TRBJ2-1 and V is TRBV27; 12 positions match TRBD2. The sequenced sample was CD4+ T cells sorted from blood. This TCR came from a human donor in good health. CDR3 DNA: TGTGCCAGCAGTTCACTAGCGGGGGGTTACAATGAGCAGTTCTTC. Protein sequence: CASSSLAGGYNEQFF.